This T cell receptor beta chain was captured in a study of shared clonotypes between healthy human individuals (dated by TCRdb to the early 2020s). Describing the broader study: The cohort comprised a couple of women and a few men aged 18 to 49 years. To estimate repertoire size and how much clonotypes are shared between individuals, the study performed deep sequencing of blood TCR repertoires from roughly five healthy adults. Each donor's leukapheresis produced roughly between about 0.8 and 8.9 billion PBMCs. Per donor, three plates each were used for CD4 naive and CD4 memory, two for CD8 naive, and one for CD8 memory. Different laboratories and diverse techniques were used to prepare libraries and sequence TCR repertoires, to increase sequencing depth and limit assay-specific biases.

Healthy HIV-negative adults with no recently reported acute infections or vaccinations were included as donors. All donors were Caucasian adults living in Nashville, Tennessee, USA. CD4+ T cells were enriched by magnetic negative selection; naive cells were then positively selected on CD45RA, and the negative fraction formed the memory subset. Blood was obtained by leukapheresis, after which PBMCs were separated by Ficoll-Histopaque density gradient centrifugation and cryopreserved in liquid nitrogen vapor phase. Analytical flow cytometry was used to check the purity and quantity of every magnetically sorted T cell population. Genomic DNA was isolated from each sorted fraction and quantified by UV absorbance on a Nanodrop 2000c. The investigation overall reported the following: The genetic and exposure-history diversity represented was limited by the small number of donors. When a handful of donors were compared, the shared fraction of clonotypes was around 4.6% for naive CD4, less than 4% for naive CD8, roughly 2.5% for memory CD4, and about 0.36% for memory CD8. Pairwise subsampling indicated that sequencing depth was expected to affect the degree of clonotype sharing among donors. Naive subsets generally had larger estimated clonotype richness than memory subsets. Compared with non-shared clonotypes, clonotypes shared by all four sorted-subset donors had higher generation probabilities. Rarefaction of sorted-subset datasets indicated incomplete sequencing despite the large sequencing depth. Sampling was limited to blood, and TCR repertoires in tissue likely differ from TCR repertoires in blood.

Using the deep immunoSEQ assay, multiplex PCR amplified TCR CDR3 regions from genomic DNA. Extracted genomic DNA from each cell subset was spread evenly across all wells of several immunoSEQ 96-well plates, with each plate serving as a replicate. Each replicate PCR for sorted subsets received roughly 0.2 ug genomic DNA, equal to tens of thousands of T cell genomes. Purified libraries were measured with a Qubit 3.0 fluorometer, size-checked on a Bioanalyzer 2100, and measured again with the KAPA Library Quantification kit. Every immunoSEQ 96-well plate was sequenced on a separate single-read 150-cycle Illumina NextSeq 550 flow cell. The source study handled its data this way. Because the immunoSEQ output included only junctional sequences and no quality scores, the filtering could not be the same as the filtering used for full-length reads. Sequences were annotated with PyIR, a Python wrapper for IgBLAST v1.9, and V/J genes and CDR3 were assigned using IMGT germline references. Reads were removed for weak V/J assignments (E-value above 1e-6), missing CDR3, stop codons, out-of-frame junctions, or ambiguous translated residues. A V3J clonotype was defined by an identical inferred V gene, J gene, and CDR3 amino acid sequence. Percentage overlap between repertoires was calculated by dividing the number of shared unique clonotypes by the size of the smaller repertoire. Repertoire richness was assessed with RTK rarefaction, the Chao1 estimator, and Recon v2.1 estimates of unobserved clonotypes. Generation probabilities for all TCRbeta clonotypes obtained by the gDNA method from a handful of donors were computed using OLGA. Imported from immuneACCESS, the table was reduced by TCRdb to in-frame sequences with V and J called. These copies leave out some clones; in studies compared against another copy, an unresolved V gene accounts for under half, and the cause of the remainder is not known. Clone size and V and J calls were adopted from that table, with D and trimming inferred from the DNA. For this sample the table gives roughly 2.2 million clones, of which around 90% were detected only once. 0.37% of the sample rests with the top ten.

The CDR3 runs 15 residues from the cysteine to the phenylalanine. Only CDR3 DNA is held: 45 bases, read in frame from base 1. CDR1 and CDR2 were assigned from the germline V gene (reference sequence) as MNHEY and SMNVEV. Relative to germline, V is missing 3 bases and J is missing 3 bases, with 1 base of the junction outside any gene match. Comments on this clone: Its specific antigen is unknown. No quality values exist for individual bases; no much larger clone is one base distant. This specimen includes other DNA sequences encoding the same CDR3.

The receptor was isolated from a man younger than 35 in good health. Some clones in this sample may be carry-over from other donors' samples. Sequenced material: naive CD4+ T cells from PBMCs. What the cell subset or site label conveys for this sample: CD45RA+ positively selected. Recombination linked TRBV27 to TRBJ2-7, and 14 junctional nucleotides match TRBD2. The nucleotides read TGTGCCAGCAGTTTGGGACTAGCGGGAGTCTACGAGCAGTACTTC. Translated, this is CASSLGLAGVYEQYF.